A single sample gave rise to the 27 T cell receptor beta chains below, sequenced in a study of blood T cell repertoires in COVID-19. Profiling relied on immunoSEQ multiplex PCR, and the TCRdb table lists in-frame clones only, not all of them. Among almost 20,000 clones listed, 85% to 95% were seen once. The source material was peripheral blood. These receptors originate from a woman between 45 and 60 years old with active COVID-19.

This CDR3 reads CASSPRTDYGYTF. In nucleotides, the CDR3 is TGTGCCAGCTCACCCCGGACAGATTATGGCTACACCTTC. V gene TRBV18 combines with J gene TRBJ1-2, with D perhaps TRBD1 (6 bases). Between the trimmed V and J ends, which lost 3 bases and 5 bases, there was a span of 10 bases. Germline lookup yields CDR1 KGHSH and CDR2 LQKENI. This CDR3 comprises 13 residues.

This chain joins TRBV6-5 and TRBJ2-1; weak D call: TRBD2 (6 bases). Between the trimmed V and J ends, which lost 7 bases and 6 bases, there was a span of 10 bases. CDR3 length: 12 residues. Germline values: CDR1 MNHEY, CDR2 SVGAGI. In DNA form, the CDR3 reads TGTGCCAGCAAAGGAGGGGCCAATGAGCAGTTCTTC. This translates into CASKGGANEQFF.

The rearrangement joins TRBV10-3 to TRBJ1-2, with 8 bases fitting TRBD1. Trimming at V came to 6 bases and at J to 6 bases, leaving 9 bases not matched to a gene. Germline assignment: CDR1 ENHRY and CDR2 SYGVKD. The CDR3 is 14 residues long. CDR3 coding DNA: TGTGCCATCAGGCCCACAGGGGGGGGAGATGGCTACACCTTC. Protein sequence: CAIRPTGGGDGYTF.

CDR3 protein: CASSISGSINSPLHF. Written as DNA, the CDR3 is TGTGCCAGCTCGATATCCGGGAGTATTAATTCACCCCTCCACTTT. The chain links TRBV18 to TRBJ1-6; D ambiguous. This CDR3 has 15 residues. Germline CDR1 reads KGHSH; CDR2 reads LQKENI. The V end was cut by 6 bases, the J end by 6 bases, with 15 bases between.

The chain recombines TRBV5-4 with TRBJ2-3, with a tentative D call TRBD2 (5 bases). Germline V gene sequence: CDR1 SGHNT, CDR2 YYREEE (reference sequence). V was shortened by 0 bases and J by 0 bases, with 11 bases between the two germline ends. The CDR3 runs 16 residues. CDR3 in amino acids: CASSLVEKRSTDTQYF. CDR3 bases: TGTGCCAGCAGCTTGGTAGAGAAGCGGAGCACAGATACGCAGTATTTT. Drawing the rest from reference TRBV5-4 and TRBJ2-3, the complete variable domain is ETGVTQSPTHLIKTRGQQVTLRCSSQSGHNTVSWYQQALGQGPQFIFQYYREEENGRGNFPPRFSGLQFPNYSSELNVNALELDDSALYLCASSLVEKRSTDTQYFGPGTRLTVL.

This sequence joins TRBV9 and TRBJ1-6; D is perhaps TRBD1 (5 bases). Germline V CDR1 and CDR2: SGDLS, YYNGEE. The CDR3 totals 14 residues. The V end lost 0 bases, the J end lost 9 bases, and 10 bases lay between the germline ends. The CDR3 sequence is CASSVAGRGSPLHF. CDR3 bases: TGTGCCAGCAGCGTAGCGGGGAGGGGTTCACCCCTCCACTTT.

This chain uses TRBV12-3 or TRBV12-4 with TRBJ2-5; D uncertain. The CDR3 sequence is 13 residues long. V lost 3 bases and J 1 base, leaving 6 bases between the germline ends. The CDR3 loop reads CASSLQAQETQYF. The CDR3 DNA reads TGTGCCAGCAGTTTGCAGGCCCAAGAGACCCAGTACTTC.

This clone was picked up a small number of times. The CDR3 here is CASRAGGAYNEQFF. The CDR3 DNA is TGTGCCAGCAGGGCGGGAGGGGCCTACAATGAGCAGTTCTTC. V is TRBV5-4 and J is TRBJ2-1; 9 bases are shared with TRBD2. V shed 5 bases, J shed 2 bases, and the junction held 2 bases outside the gene matches. Germline V lookup: CDR1 SGHNT, CDR2 YYREEE (reference sequence). This CDR3 comprises 14 residues. Using reference TRBV5-4 and TRBJ2-1 for the parts outside the CDR3, the full variable domain is ETGVTQSPTHLIKTRGQQVTLRCSSQSGHNTVSWYQQALGQGPQFIFQYYREEENGRGNFPPRFSGLQFPNYSSELNVNALELDDSALYLCASRAGGAYNEQFFGPGTRLTVL.

The chain employs TRBV19 and TRBJ2-6; 10 bases fit TRBD1. Losses at the gene ends were 7 bases for V and 3 bases for J; bases not matched to a gene: 6. The V gene's germline CDR1 is LNHDA and CDR2 SQIVND (reference sequence). There are 16 residues in the CDR3. CDR3 residues: CASKGQGFFGANVLTF. CDR3 coding DNA: TGTGCCAGTAAGGGACAGGGGTTCTTTGGGGCCAACGTCCTGACTTTC.

V gene TRBV27 combines with J gene TRBJ2-3; D call uncertain. The CDR3 is made up of 14 amino acids. From germline, CDR1 is MNHEY and CDR2 SMNVEV (reference sequence). Deletions cut 3 bases from V and 4 bases from J, with 11 bases between. The CDR3: CASSFFRSADTQYF. CDR3 coding DNA: TGTGCCAGCAGTTTTTTTCGGTCCGCAGATACGCAGTATTTT.

The chain has TRBV10-3 and TRBJ1-2; D remains ambiguous. V was shortened by 0 bases and J by 5 bases, with 13 bases between the two germline ends. From germline, CDR1 is ENHRY and CDR2 SYGVKD. The CDR3 is 15 amino acids. DNA of the CDR3: TGTGCCATCAGTGAGTCGGCCGGAGGAGAGTATGGCTACACCTTC. It translates to CAISESAGGEYGYTF.

This sequence joins TRBV14 and TRBJ1-4; a weak D match, TRBD1 (5 bases). The V end lost 0 bases, the J end lost 2 bases, and 7 bases lay between the germline ends. Per the germline V gene, CDR1 is SGHDN and CDR2 is FVKESK. The CDR3 totals 15 residues. CDR3 amino acids: CASSQEAGTNEKLFF. DNA of the CDR3: TGTGCCAGCAGCCAAGAAGCAGGGACTAATGAAAAACTGTTTTTT. Combining the CDR3 with reference TRBV14 and TRBJ1-4 gives the whole variable domain EAGVTQFPSHSVIEKGQTVTLRCDPISGHDNLYWYRRVMGKEIKFLLHFVKESKQDESGMPNNRFLAERTGGTYSTLKVQPAELEDSGVYFCASSQEAGTNEKLFFGSGTQLSVL.

This clone was detected only once. V is TRBV28 and J is TRBJ1-1, with D maybe TRBD1 (5 bases). CDR1 and CDR2 (germline): MDHEN, SYDVKM. Trimming left V 1 base short and J 6 bases short, with 12 bases between. CDR3 length: 14 residues. The CDR3 DNA follows: TGTGCCAGCAGTTTATTAAGGAGGGGACCTGAAGCTTTCTTT. The encoded protein is CASSLLRRGPEAFF. Based on the CDR3 plus reference TRBV28 and TRBJ1-1, the full variable domain is DVKVTQSSRYLVKRTGEKVFLECVQDMDHENMFWYRQDPGLGLRLIYFSYDVKMKEKGDIPEGYSVSREKKERFSLILESASTNQTSMYLCASSLLRRGPEAFFGQGTRLTVV.

The genes are TRBV7-8 and TRBJ2-1; 10 bases line up with TRBD2. V was clipped by 8 bases and J by 3 bases; unmatched bases: 7. Per germline, CDR1 SGHVS and CDR2 FQNEAQ. CDR3 size: 15 residues. The CDR3 sequence: CASSSPSGSYNEQFF. The CDR3 region has the DNA TGTGCCAGCTCGAGTCCTAGCGGGAGCTACAATGAGCAGTTCTTC.

The chain joins TRBV5-1 to TRBJ2-5, with 7 bases identical to TRBD2. Germline CDR1 is SGHRS and CDR2 is YFSETQ. This CDR3 spans 16 amino acids. Trimming at V came to 0 bases and at J to 4 bases, leaving 9 bases not matched to a gene. In DNA, the CDR3 is TGCGCCAGCAGCTTGGCCCTTGGACTAGTGGGAGAGACCCAGTACTTC. The encoded protein is CASSLALGLVGETQYF.

This clone was observed a single time. The chain joins TRBV27 to TRBJ2-7; possible D gene TRBD2, 6 bases. CDR3 length: 13 amino acids. V lost 2 bases and J 6 bases, leaving 11 bases between the germline ends. Germline V CDR1 and CDR2: MNHEY, SMNVEV (reference sequence). DNA of the CDR3: TGTGCCAGCAGTTTAACCGGGGGAGGCGAGCAGTACTTC. Translating gives CASSLTGGGEQYF.

The chain combines TRBV28 with TRBJ2-3, with a weak D call TRBD1 (6 bases). Deletions cut 5 bases from V and 3 bases from J, with 18 bases between. In germline, CDR1 is MDHEN, CDR2 SYDVKM. This CDR3 is built from 16 residues. Here the CDR3 reads CASSPLYRVGTDTQYF. The CDR3 DNA reads TGTGCCAGCAGTCCCCTCTACAGGGTCGGGACAGATACGCAGTATTTT.

This rearrangement joins TRBV19 to TRBJ2-2; TRBD2 matches 11 bases. CDR3 length: 14 amino acids. The germline V gene encodes CDR1 LNHDA and CDR2 SQIVND (reference sequence). V was pared by 5 bases and J by 8 bases, with 4 bases of the junction left unmatched. CDR3 loop: CASSVLAGVGELFF. In nucleotides, the CDR3 is TGTGCCAGTAGTGTACTAGCGGGAGTTGGGGAGCTGTTTTTT.

The CDR3 DNA reads TGTGCCAGCAGCCAGGGGGCACTAGAAGGCGAGCAGTTCTTC. Translated, it gives CASSQGALEGEQFF. This rearrangement joins TRBV7-3 to TRBJ2-1; TRBD1 aligns across 8 bases. Looked up from germline, CDR1 is SGHTA and CDR2 is FQGTGA. This CDR3 has 14 amino acids. V lost 5 bases and J lost 10; bases outside the gene matches: 10.

The CDR3 protein is CASSVHGRRASGNTIYF. DNA of the CDR3: TGTGCCAGCAGCGTCCATGGACGCAGGGCCTCTGGAAACACCATATATTTT. The J gene is TRBJ1-3, the V gene TRBV9, with D possibly matching TRBD1 (5 bases). Germline CDR1 reads SGDLS; CDR2 reads YYNGEE. The CDR3 length is 17 residues. V lost 2 bases, J lost 0 bases, and 15 bases lay in between.

The table lists this clone with a count of one. V gene TRBV6-5 combines with J gene TRBJ1-2; a weak D match, TRBD1 (6 bases). Trimming cost V 7 bases and J 1 base, with 16 bases left between them. The CDR3 extends over 15 amino acids. Germline V CDR1 and CDR2: MNHEY, SVGAGI. The CDR3 is CASKAGAGGNYGYTF. The CDR3, as DNA: TGTGCCAGCAAGGCAGGGGCTGGGGGTAACTATGGCTACACCTTC.

This chain links TRBV30 with TRBJ1-2; a possible D gene is TRBD1 (6 bases). This CDR3 is 13 amino acids long. Germline CDR1 is GTSNPN and CDR2 is SVGIG (reference sequence). V lost 5 bases and J lost 2, with 12 bases in between. CDR3 sequence: CAWWTEGNYGYTF. In DNA, the CDR3 is TGTGCCTGGTGGACAGAGGGGAACTATGGCTACACCTTC.

About this clone: The sample carries other DNA sequences with the same CDR3. The V call is TRBV3-1 (or the pseudogene TRBV3-2), the J call TRBJ2-7; TRBD2 aligns across 10 bases. The CDR3 contains 15 residues. From germline, CDR1 is LGHDT and CDR2 YNNKEL (reference sequence). Trimming at V came to 1 base and at J to 2 bases, leaving 2 bases not matched to a gene. CDR3 sequence: CASSQGTSGAYEQYF. The DNA for the CDR3 is TGTGCCAGCAGCCAAGGGACTAGCGGAGCCTACGAGCAGTACTTC.

The rearrangement joins TRBV28 to TRBJ2-1; D is uncertain. The V end lost 6 bases, the J end lost 3 bases, and 6 bases lay between the germline ends. Germline V lookup: CDR1 MDHEN, CDR2 SYDVKM. This CDR3 comprises 12 residues. CDR3 DNA sequence: TGTGCCAGCAGGTTCGGCTACAATGAGCAGTTCTTC. This encodes CASRFGYNEQFF.

This chain connects TRBV9 to TRBJ2-1; 10 bases agree with TRBD2. CDR3 length: 16 amino acids. V gave up 0 bases and J gave up 7 bases; unmatched junction bases: 7. Germline CDR1 reads SGDLS; CDR2 reads YYNGEE. CDR3 residues: CASSVEVAGGGNEQFF. The DNA for the CDR3 is TGTGCCAGCAGCGTAGAGGTAGCGGGAGGAGGGAATGAGCAGTTCTTC.

The chain couples TRBV5-1 to TRBJ2-3; 14 nucleotides align to TRBD2. V trimming: 2 bases; J trimming: 0 bases; junction bases outside the gene matches: 5. Germline CDR1 reads SGHRS; CDR2 reads YFSETQ. The CDR3 spans 18 residues. The CDR3 nucleotides read TGCGCCAGCAGCTTTGGACTAGCGGGAGGCATAAGCACAGATACGCAGTATTTT. This sequence encodes CASSFGLAGGISTDTQYF.

About this clone itself: The CDR3 carries no conserved terminal phenylalanine or tryptophan, so it likely arises from a read error. The DNA is left out, because the CDR3 cannot be placed on it with certainty; the CDR3 is given as TCRdb lists it. The rearrangement links TRBV30 to TRBJ1-2; the D call TRBD1 from the table was never checked on the DNA. Germline-derived CDR1 and CDR2 are GTSNPN and SVGIG (reference sequence). The CDR3 sequence runs 13 residues, both termini included. The CDR3 sequence is CAWVLRDRGSVSI.